This TCR beta chain came from a study of monozygotic twins with inflammatory bowel disease. Whole-study findings and limits: Healthy co-twins had higher TCRbeta inverse Simpson diversity than their IBD twins.

For every sample, eight separate reactions were used to make cDNA. The study subjected TCRalpha and TCRbeta cDNA to two nested PCRs of approximately 16 and 9 cycles. TCRdb re-analyzed the 5' RACE reads; it lists each CDR3 protein once, without DNA. The sample includes some 150,000 distinct CDR3 sequences. Germline-derived CDR1 and CDR2 are SQVTM and ANQGSEA. The CDR3 covers 14 residues. Per donor there was one draw, yielding a blood sample of under 3 ml. Note on this clonotype: The antigen is not known.

The chain is built from TRBV29-1 and TRBJ2-2; TCRdb indicates TRBD2, and absent DNA this call remains unverified. The receptor was isolated from a human donor with ulcerative colitis or Crohn's disease, or a healthy co-twin of an affected twin (not recorded which). Input material: blood. This chain's CDR3 is CSVGIAGGTGELFF.